This T cell receptor (beta chain) stems from a study of tumor-infiltrating lymphocytes in oesophageal squamous cell carcinoma. Per germline, CDR1 MNHNS and CDR2 SASEGT. Trimming removed 6 bases from V and 6 bases from J, with 17 bases in between. CDR3 length: 14 amino acids. This clonotype is medium-sized (0.01 to 0.1%). TCRdb analysed the PCR reads with MiXCR anew, one entry per CDR3 protein. This sample carries about 11,000 distinct CDR3 sequences, roughly 52% of them seen once, and the ten largest clones take 15% to 20%. The sequence derives from a female donor with esophageal squamous cell carcinoma. This chain connects TRBV6-1 to TRBJ2-5; possibly TRBD1 or TRBD2 for D (5 bases each). The sample comprised esophageal tumor tissue. Here the CDR3 DNA reads TGTGCCAGCAGCCGTTCAGGGAGTAGGCAGACCCAGTACTTC. Its translation is CASSRSGSRQTQYF.